Sequencing of this T cell receptor beta chain was carried out in a study of PD-1 blockade in classical Hodgkin lymphoma. No patient escaped relapse after autologous stem cell transplantation, and brentuximab vedotin exposure varied. Sequencing was performed with immunoSEQ multiplex PCR; in TCRdb, only in-frame clones are kept and a portion is missing. The sample lists 100,000 or so clones; more than 85% were seen once. The receptor's source is a human donor with classical Hodgkin lymphoma. Sequenced material: peripheral blood mononuclear cells (PBMCs), taken before the second cycle of nivolumab.

In DNA form, the CDR3 reads TGTGCCTGCGGACGGGAGGACACAGATACGCAGTATTTT. Amino acids: CACGREDTDTQYF. The chain recombines TRBV19 with TRBJ2-3; 7 bases match TRBD2. Per germline, CDR1 LNHDA and CDR2 SQIVND (reference sequence). With V trimmed by 11 bases and J by 2 bases, 7 bases remained unmatched. This CDR3 contains 13 residues.